These T cell receptor beta chains were read from a single sample in a study of human T cells and chemical hapten exposure. MiXCR, run by TCRdb on the RACE reads, gives a single entry per CDR3 protein. The sample holds roughly 70,000 distinct CDR3 sequences, roughly 9.8% seen once. The material sequenced was whole blood, taken in connection with sensitization to the hapten diphenylcyclopropenone (DPC). The source is a woman aged 40 to 50 with alopecia areata. Some clones in this sample may be carry-over from other donors' samples. Each CDR3 is given with its conserved first and last residue. D genes are given only for firm matches. Rows may omit the clone size; those that give it use once, few, many or a size class.

TRBV27	many	TRBJ2-7	-	TGTGCCAGCAGTTTATCGTCGGGGGTTAGCTACGAGCAGTACTTC	CASSLSSGVSYEQYF
TRBV6-2/TRBV6-3	few	TRBJ1-2	-	TGTGCCAGCAGTTCCGTCATAAATGGAGGCTACACCTTC	CASSSVINGGYTF
TRBV12-3/TRBV12-4	-	TRBJ1-2	-	TGTGCCAGCAGTTTGGGATTAGGCGGCTCAGCTAACTATGGCTACACCTTC	CASSLGLGGSANYGYTF
TRBV7-2	few	TRBJ2-3	TRBD2	TGTGCCAGCAGCTCCGGACTAGCGGGCACAGATACGCAGTATTTT	CASSSGLAGTDTQYF
TRBV5-6	many	TRBJ2-5	TRBD1	TGTGCCAGCAGCCAGGGACAGGGCCAAGAGACCCAGTACTTC	CASSQGQGQETQYF
TRBV18	many	TRBJ2-3	TRBD1	TGTGCCAGCTCACCGGGGAGAGGACAGGGCCCTTCAGATACGCAGTATTTT	CASSPGRGQGPSDTQYF
TRBV5-1	many	TRBJ1-1	-	TGCGCCAGCAGCTTGGTAGCGAGTACTGAAGCTTTCTTT	CASSLVASTEAFF
TRBV29-1	-	TRBJ2-3	-	TGCAGCGTTGACAGCGTCGCCACAGATACGCAGTATTTT	CSVDSVATDTQYF
TRBV11-2	-	TRBJ1-2	-	TGTGCCAGCAGCTTAGCTATGGTTGACCGCGGCTACACCTTC	CASSLAMVDRGYTF
TRBV4-2	few	TRBJ2-3	-	TGTGCCAGCAGCCGGGGGGAGACGAGGGGGACAGATACGCAGTATTTT	CASSRGETRGTDTQYF
TRBV12-3/TRBV12-4	few	TRBJ1-2	-	TGTGCCAGCAGCCAACTCCTGAGGGGCGCGGGAGGCTACACCTTC	CASSQLLRGAGGYTF
TRBV10-3	many	TRBJ2-1	TRBD2	TGTGCCACCTGGGGGGGGGAAATCTCCTACAATGAGCAGTTCTTC	CATWGGEISYNEQFF
TRBV7-9	-	TRBJ1-2	-	TGTGCCAGCAGCTTACAGCCAGGGCAAACGGTCGGCTACACCTTC	CASSLQPGQTVGYTF
TRBV7-9	many	TRBJ2-1	-	TGTGCCAGCAGCTCAGAGGGGTTGCGTCAGTGGCAGTTCTTC	CASSSEGLRQWQFF
TRBV20-1	many	TRBJ1-2	-	TGCAGTGCCAAGAAGACAGGATTGGTCTATGGCTACACCTTC	CSAKKTGLVYGYTF
TRBV28	many	TRBJ1-2	TRBD1	TGTGCCAGCACCCAAGGGACAGGAATAGGCTATGGCTACACCTTC	CASTQGTGIGYGYTF
TRBV10-1	many	TRBJ2-3	TRBD2	TGCGCCAGCAGTGACGGGGGGAGCTCAGATACGCAGTATTTT	CASSDGGSSDTQYF
TRBV18	many	TRBJ1-2	-	TGTGCCAGCTCACCTGGGCCAGACCAGTATGGCTACACCTTC	CASSPGPDQYGYTF
TRBV5-1	many	TRBJ1-3	-	TGCGCCAGCAAGGAACAGACCTCTGGAAACACCATATATTTT	CASKEQTSGNTIYF
TRBV18	many	TRBJ1-4	-	TGTGCCAGCTCACCACAATACGGGCGAGATGAAAAACTGTTTTTT	CASSPQYGRDEKLFF
TRBV12-3/TRBV12-4	many	TRBJ2-7	-	TGTGCCAGCAGTTGGGGGTCCACACGTACCTACGAGCAGTACTTC	CASSWGSTRTYEQYF
TRBV5-1	-	TRBJ1-4	-	TGCGCCAGCAGCTTCGGAGGGGGATCTAATGAAAAACTGTTTTTT	CASSFGGGSNEKLFF